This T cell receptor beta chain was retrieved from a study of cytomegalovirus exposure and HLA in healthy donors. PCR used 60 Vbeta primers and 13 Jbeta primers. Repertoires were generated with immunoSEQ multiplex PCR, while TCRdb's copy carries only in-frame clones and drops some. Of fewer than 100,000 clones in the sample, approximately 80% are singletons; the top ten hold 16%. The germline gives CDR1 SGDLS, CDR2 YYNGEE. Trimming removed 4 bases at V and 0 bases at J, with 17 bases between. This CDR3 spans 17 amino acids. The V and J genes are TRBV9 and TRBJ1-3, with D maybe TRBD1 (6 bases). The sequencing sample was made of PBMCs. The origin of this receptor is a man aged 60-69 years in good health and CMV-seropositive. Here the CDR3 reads CASSPHTTGSSGNTIYF. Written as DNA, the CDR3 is TGTGCCAGCAGCCCGCACACCACAGGGAGCTCTGGAAACACCATATATTTT.